The 23 T cell receptor beta chains below come from one sample, sequenced in a study of blood T cell repertoires in COVID-19. Generated by immunoSEQ multiplex PCR, the TCRdb table keeps only in-frame clones and is missing some. The repertoire has 65,000 to 70,000 clones, roughly three quarters of them found once; the top ten carry 5.5% to 7%. The sample was peripheral blood. The receptors come from a woman aged 55-69 years with acute or convalescent COVID-19.

The CDR3 DNA reads as TGCGCCAGCAGCCAGCCCGGGACAGCAAACACAGATACGCAGTATTTT. This sequence encodes CASSQPGTANTDTQYF. This sequence joins TRBV4-1 and TRBJ2-3; the match to TRBD1 covers 7 bases. The V and J ends lost 3 bases and 2 bases, in that order; junction bases with no gene match: 8. The CDR3 sequence is 16 residues long. The germline V gene has CDR1 MGHRA and CDR2 YSYEKL.

The J gene is TRBJ2-5, the V gene TRBV7-2; weak D call: TRBD1 (6 bases). CDR1 SGHTA and CDR2 FQGNSA come from the germline V gene. V lost 7 bases, J lost 3 bases, and 15 bases lay in between. CDR3 length: 14 amino acids. The CDR3 nucleotides read TGTGCCAGCACCCCAGGGGCGCAGGAAGAGACCCAGTACTTC. Its translation: CASTPGAQEETQYF.

The V call is TRBV6-5, the J call TRBJ2-3, with a tentative D call TRBD2 (6 bases). CDR3 length: 15 residues. Trimming pared 8 bases from V and 2 bases from J, leaving 17 bases between. Germline-derived CDR1 and CDR2 are MNHEY and SVGAGI. The CDR3 region is CASRSPGRSTDTQYF. Here the CDR3 DNA reads TGTGCCAGCCGTTCTCCCGGGAGATCCACAGATACGCAGTATTTT.

V and J are TRBV3-1 (or the pseudogene TRBV3-2) and TRBJ2-6; 14 bases line up with TRBD2. The CDR3 runs to 18 residues. Germline V gene sequence: CDR1 LGHDT, CDR2 YNNKEL (reference sequence). Trimming removed 3 bases from V and 4 bases from J; junction bases left unmatched: 5. For the CDR3, the DNA is TGTGCCAGCAGCCAGACTAGCGGGGGGGCTTCCGGGGCCAACGTCCTGACTTTC. It translates to CASSQTSGGASGANVLTF.

The V call is TRBV18, the J call TRBJ2-2; no firm D call. The CDR3 spans 13 residues. Per germline, CDR1 KGHSH and CDR2 LQKENI. V shed 4 bases and J shed 5 bases, with 8 bases lying between them. The CDR3 DNA sequence: TGTGCCAGCTCACAACAGCTTACCGGGGAGCTGTTTTTT. Translation gives CASSQQLTGELFF.

This clone was seen once. The chain recombines TRBV10-3 with TRBJ1-1, with TRBD1 matching over 7 bases. V was pared by 4 bases and J by 3 bases, with 5 bases of the junction left unmatched. The CDR3 totals 14 residues. Per germline, CDR1 ENHRY and CDR2 SYGVKD. In DNA form, the CDR3 reads TGTGCCATCAGTGGACAGGGTTTCGACACTGAAGCTTTCTTT. This translates into CAISGQGFDTEAFF.

The chain employs TRBV11-3 and TRBJ2-3, with 11 bases lining up with TRBD2. CDR1 and CDR2 (germline): SGHNT, YENEEA. The CDR3 totals 13 residues. V gave up 5 bases and J gave up 10 bases; unmatched junction bases: 5. CDR3 coding DNA: TGTGCCAGCAGCGCGTCTAGCGGGGGGTCGCAGTATTTT. Translating it yields CASSASSGGSQYF.

J is TRBJ1-2 and V is TRBV19; no firm D call. This CDR3 region has 14 residues. Trimming left V 7 bases short and J 6 bases short, with 18 bases between. The germline gives CDR1 LNHDA, CDR2 SQIVND (reference sequence). The CDR3 sequence is CASMAASRLNGYTF. CDR3 nucleotides: TGTGCCAGTATGGCAGCCTCTAGATTGAATGGCTACACCTTC.

This clone is a singleton in its sample. The CDR3 reads CASKERTMGTGELFF. As DNA, the CDR3 is TGTGCCAGTAAAGAGAGGACTATGGGAACCGGGGAGCTGTTTTTT. V gene TRBV19 combines with J gene TRBJ2-2; D may be TRBD2 (6 bases). V was cut by 7 bases and J by 5 bases, with 17 bases left in between. Germline CDR1 reads LNHDA; CDR2 reads SQIVND (reference sequence). CDR3 length: 15 amino acids. The whole variable domain, remainder taken from reference TRBV19 and TRBJ2-2, is DGGITQSPKYLFRKEGQNVTLSCEQNLNHDAMYWYRQDPGQGLRLIYYSQIVNDFQKGDIAEGYSVSREKKESFPLTVTSAQKNPTAFYLCASKERTMGTGELFFGEGSRLTVL.

The CDR3 DNA sequence: TGCGCCAGCACCCCGCGGGCTAGCGGGCCAGAGACCCAGTACTTC. Translation: CASTPRASGPETQYF. The chain carries TRBV5-1 and TRBJ2-5, with 8 bases lining up with TRBD2. The CDR3 length is 15 residues. V gave up 6 bases and J gave up 4 bases; unmatched junction bases: 11. Germline V gene sequence: CDR1 SGHRS, CDR2 YFSETQ.

The CDR3 DNA reads TGTGCCAGCAGCCAGGGGGCTAACACTGAAGCTTTCTTT. Translated, it gives CASSQGANTEAFF. The gene calls are TRBV3-1 (or the pseudogene TRBV3-2) and TRBJ1-1, with D perhaps TRBD1 (6 bases). This CDR3 has 13 residues. Germline loops: CDR1 LGHDT, CDR2 YNNKEL (reference sequence). V shed 3 bases and J shed 2 bases, with 7 bases lying between them.

This clone appeared many times. The chain uses TRBV5-1 and TRBJ1-1; TRBD1 matches at 9 bases. The CDR3 runs to 15 residues. V lost 4 bases, J lost 8 bases, and 12 bases stayed unmatched. Germline V CDR1 and CDR2: SGHRS, YFSETQ. The CDR3 DNA reads as TGCGCCAGCAGCAAGATCCCGGGACAGGGCCTCGAAGCTTTCTTT. Its protein product is CASSKIPGQGLEAFF.

V usage is TRBV5-4 and J usage is TRBJ2-1, with 15 bases fitting TRBD2. J gave up 7 bases and V 2 bases, and 7 bases lay outside the gene matches. The CDR3 sequence is 17 residues long. The germline CDR1 and CDR2 sequences are SGHNT and YYREEE (reference sequence). The CDR3 loop is CASSLGLAGGSRNEQFF. CDR3 in DNA: TGTGCCAGCAGCTTAGGACTAGCGGGGGGGTCTAGGAATGAGCAGTTCTTC.

The chain combines TRBV28 with TRBJ2-5; possibly TRBD2 for D (6 bases). Germline loops: CDR1 MDHEN, CDR2 SYDVKM. The CDR3 runs to 15 residues. Trimming stripped 2 bases from V and 1 base from J, with 11 bases between. DNA of the CDR3: TGTGCCAGCAGTTTAGGTGCGGGGACCCAAGAGACCCAGTACTTC. Protein sequence: CASSLGAGTQETQYF. Variable domain in full (rest from reference TRBV28 and TRBJ2-5): DVKVTQSSRYLVKRTGEKVFLECVQDMDHENMFWYRQDPGLGLRLIYFSYDVKMKEKGDIPEGYSVSREKKERFSLILESASTNQTSMYLCASSLGAGTQETQYFGPGTRLLVL.

The V gene is TRBV2, the J gene TRBJ2-7, with D possibly TRBD2 on 5 matching bases. Per germline, CDR1 SNHLY and CDR2 FYNNEI. V lost 3 bases and J lost 2, with 8 bases in between. The CDR3 sequence is 13 residues long. The CDR3 loop is CASSEERTYEQYF. CDR3 nucleotide sequence: TGTGCCAGCAGTGAGGAGCGGACCTACGAGCAGTACTTC. The entire variable domain, with the rest obtained from reference TRBV2 and TRBJ2-7, is as follows: EPEVTQTPSHQVTQMGQEVILRCVPISNHLYFYWYRQILGQKVEFLVSFYNNEISEKSEIFDDQFSVERPDGSNFTLKIRSTKLEDSAMYFCASSEERTYEQYFGPGTRLTVT.

CDR3 in amino acids: CASSDSQETQYF. The CDR3 region has the DNA TGTGCCAGCAGTGACAGTCAAGAGACCCAGTACTTC. The chain is built from TRBV25-1 and TRBJ2-5; D is unresolved. Germline V lookup: CDR1 MGHDK, CDR2 SYGVNS. The V and J ends lost 3 bases and 2 bases respectively, with 4 bases between them. CDR3 length: 12 residues.

The chain has TRBV28 and TRBJ1-2; D call uncertain. V was trimmed by 0 bases and J by 6 bases, leaving 5 bases between them. Germline CDR1 reads MDHEN; CDR2 reads SYDVKM. This CDR3 comprises 12 residues. The CDR3 loop is CASSLWGDGYTF. The DNA for the CDR3 is TGTGCCAGCAGTTTATGGGGAGATGGCTACACCTTC.

The chain couples TRBV12-3 or TRBV12-4 to TRBJ1-2; TRBD1 might be the D (6 bases). The CDR3 spans 13 residues. V was pared by 6 bases and J by 10 bases, with 18 bases between. The CDR3 protein is CASRRTEKQDYTF. The CDR3 region has the DNA TGTGCCAGCAGGAGGACAGAAAAACAGGACTACACCTTC.

With regard to this clone: Germline and junction disagree at one end, which may indicate a read error. The chain has TRBV7-7 and TRBJ2-2; 7 bases line up with TRBD2. The CDR3 covers 15 residues. Germline V gene sequence: CDR1 SSHAT, CDR2 FNYEAQ (reference sequence). In DNA, the CDR3 is TGTGCTAGCAGCCCCCAAGCGGGGCCCACCGGGGAGCTGTTTTTT. It translates to CASSPQAGPTGELFF.

The gene calls are TRBV5-1 and TRBJ2-7; D possibly corresponds to TRBD2 (6 bases). The germline gives CDR1 SGHRS, CDR2 YFSETQ. The CDR3 has 13 amino acids. Trimming stripped 4 bases from V and 7 bases from J, with 15 bases between. The CDR3 sequence is CASSPGSYAEQYF. Written as DNA, the CDR3 is TGCGCCAGCAGCCCCGGGAGTTACGCGGAGCAGTACTTC.

V is TRBV4-3 and J is TRBJ2-3; 9 nucleotides match TRBD1. The length of the CDR3 is 17 residues. The J segment lost 3 bases and the V segment lost 0 bases, leaving 7 bases of the junction unmatched. Germline CDR1 is LGHNA and CDR2 is YSLEER. DNA of the CDR3: TGCGCCAGCAGCCAAGACGTAACAGGGGGCAGTACAGATACGCAGTATTTT. It codes for CASSQDVTGGSTDTQYF.

The rearrangement links TRBV6-6 to TRBJ1-2; a weak D match, TRBD1 (5 bases). The V end was cut by 4 bases, the J end by 7 bases, with 13 bases between. Per germline, CDR1 MNHNY and CDR2 SVGAGI (reference sequence). CDR3 size: 13 residues. Here the CDR3 DNA reads TGTGCCAGCAGTTTTCCAGGGTCCAGTGGCTACACCTTC. Translated, it gives CASSFPGSSGYTF.

The V gene is TRBV11-2, the J gene TRBJ1-2, with TRBD1 as a possible D gene (5 bases). Trimming left V 0 bases short and J 8 bases short, with 19 bases between. The CDR3 loop spans 16 amino acids. Germline assignment: CDR1 SGHAT and CDR2 FQNNGV. CDR3 in amino acids: CASSLDGVRRGGGYTF. The CDR3 DNA reads as TGTGCCAGCAGCTTAGATGGGGTCAGGAGGGGCGGCGGCTACACCTTC.